These T cell receptor beta chains were read from a single sample in a study of T cells in tumors after PD-1 blockade. The repertoire was sequenced with immunoSEQ multiplex PCR; TCRdb's copy has only in-frame clones and lacks some. The sample carries roughly 50,000 clones, more than 65% recorded once. Sequencing used PBMCs, obtained before anti-PD-1 treatment. The origin of the receptors is a human donor with basal cell carcinoma. CDR3s include the opening cysteine and the closing phenylalanine or tryptophan. Fields, in order: clone size, D gene, V gene, J gene, CDR3 protein, CDR3 DNA. A D gene is named only where the DNA matches it firmly. Clone size is stated in some rows and not others, as once, few, many or a class when expanded.

size: .; D: TRBD1; V: TRBV7-6; J: TRBJ2-1; CDR3: CASSSGQGRYNEQFF; DNA: TGTGCCAGCAGCTCCGGACAGGGACGCTACAATGAGCAGTTCTTC
size: once; D: TRBD1; V: TRBV7-9; J: TRBJ1-2; CDR3: CASSLGGQFNYGYTF; DNA: TGTGCCAGCAGCTTAGGGGGACAGTTTAACTATGGCTACACCTTC
size: few; D: TRBD1; V: TRBV30; J: TRBJ1-2; CDR3: CAWSADRGYGYTF; DNA: TGTGCCTGGAGCGCGGACAGGGGCTATGGCTACACCTTC
size: .; D: .; V: TRBV30; J: TRBJ1-3; CDR3: CAWSWRGAFGNTIYF; DNA: TGTGCCTGGAGCTGGAGGGGGGCGTTCGGAAACACCATATATTTT
size: .; D: .; V: TRBV6-2/TRBV6-3; J: TRBJ1-4; CDR3: CASSYSGTSREKLFF; DNA: TGTGCCAGCAGTTACTCCGGGACCAGTCGGGAAAAACTGTTTTTT
size: .; D: TRBD2; V: TRBV19; J: TRBJ2-1; CDR3: CASSSGTSGAGSQFF; DNA: TGTGCCAGTAGTTCCGGGACTAGCGGGGCTGGATCGCAGTTCTTC
size: once; D: .; V: TRBV20-1; J: TRBJ2-1; CDR3: CSASDSLRVVNEQFF; DNA: TGCAGTGCTAGTGACAGCTTGCGGGTTGTAAATGAGCAGTTCTTC
size: .; D: TRBD2; V: TRBV9; J: TRBJ2-5; CDR3: CASSSRSSGETQYF; DNA: TGTGCCAGCAGCTCCAGAAGTAGCGGGGAGACCCAGTACTTC
size: once; D: .; V: TRBV2; J: TRBJ2-7; CDR3: CASTFQAGPYEQYF; DNA: TGTGCCAGCACCTTTCAGGCAGGCCCCTACGAGCAGTACTTC
size: .; D: TRBD2; V: TRBV10-3; J: TRBJ2-2; CDR3: CAASGALASGELFF; DNA: TGTGCCGCTAGCGGGGCTCTGGCGTCTGGGGAGCTGTTTTTT
size: .; D: TRBD2; V: TRBV27; J: TRBJ2-7; CDR3: CASSRAGGTYEQYF; DNA: TGTGCCAGCAGCAGAGCGGGGGGCACCTACGAGCAGTACTTC
size: .; D: TRBD1; V: TRBV29-1; J: TRBJ1-6; CDR3: CSVETSGQGISPLHF; DNA: TGCAGCGTTGAAACCTCGGGACAGGGTATCTCACCCCTCCACTTT
size: .; D: TRBD1; V: TRBV6-1; J: TRBJ1-4; CDR3: CASSEAVGTGNEKLFF; DNA: TGTGCCAGCAGTGAAGCGGTCGGGACAGGGAATGAAAAACTGTTTTTT
size: .; D: .; V: TRBV4-1; J: TRBJ2-1; CDR3: CASSQPQSRPEQFF; DNA: TGCGCCAGCAGCCAACCCCAGAGTAGGCCTGAGCAGTTCTTC
size: few; D: .; V: TRBV27; J: TRBJ1-1; CDR3: CASSQRGGLTEAFF; DNA: TGTGCCAGCAGTCAAAGGGGAGGTTTGACTGAAGCTTTCTTT
size: .; D: TRBD1; V: TRBV25-1; J: TRBJ2-3; CDR3: CASIRQGSDTQYF; DNA: TGTGCCAGCATCAGACAGGGATCAGATACGCAGTATTTT
size: .; D: TRBD1; V: TRBV19; J: TRBJ1-1; CDR3: CASTRTGNTEAFF; DNA: TGTGCCAGTACCCGGACAGGGAACACTGAAGCTTTCTTT
size: .; D: TRBD1; V: TRBV7-9; J: TRBJ1-2; CDR3: CASSSQGDPYGYTF; DNA: TGTGCCAGCAGCTCACAGGGGGATCCCTATGGCTACACCTTC
size: .; D: .; V: TRBV5-1; J: TRBJ2-7; CDR3: CASSLAFFSPGTYEQYF; DNA: TGCGCCAGCAGCTTGGCTTTTTTTAGCCCCGGGACCTACGAGCAGTACTTC
size: once; D: .; V: TRBV5-1; J: TRBJ2-5; CDR3: CAGSLALGASRETQYF; DNA: TGCGCCGGCAGCTTGGCCCTGGGGGCGAGTAGGGAGACCCAGTACTTC
size: .; D: .; V: TRBV15; J: TRBJ2-3; CDR3: CATSRGGGASTDTQYF; DNA: TGTGCCACCAGCAGAGGGGGCGGGGCAAGCACAGATACGCAGTATTTT
size: .; D: .; V: TRBV24-1; J: TRBJ1-2; CDR3: CATSARGGGYTF; DNA: TGTGCCACCAGTGCCAGGGGAGGTGGCTACACCTTC
size: .; D: TRBD1; V: TRBV5-1; J: TRBJ2-7; CDR3: CASSFIVDRGGEQYF; DNA: TGCGCCAGCAGCTTTATTGTCGACAGGGGGGGCGAGCAGTACTTC
size: .; D: .; V: TRBV10-2; J: TRBJ2-7; CDR3: CASSATPDFGRDF; DNA: TGCGCCAGCAGTGCGACCCCGGACTTCGGACGGGACTTC
size: .; D: .; V: TRBV10-3; J: TRBJ2-4; CDR3: CAISEFSLQGRAKNIQYF; DNA: TGTGCCATCAGTGAGTTCTCCCTACAGGGTAGGGCCAAAAACATTCAGTACTTC
size: .; D: TRBD1; V: TRBV30; J: TRBJ1-2; CDR3: CAWNRQGMGNGYTF; DNA: TGTGCCTGGAACCGACAGGGGATGGGGAATGGCTACACCTTC
size: .; D: .; V: TRBV29-1; J: TRBJ1-2; CDR3: CSVPTPQGSWYGYTF; DNA: TGCAGCGTGCCGACACCTCAGGGCAGCTGGTATGGCTACACCTTC
size: few; D: .; V: TRBV5-1; J: TRBJ1-3; CDR3: CASSLANSGNTIYF; DNA: TGCGCCAGCAGCTTGGCCAACTCTGGAAACACCATATATTTT
size: .; D: TRBD1; V: TRBV7-2; J: TRBJ1-1; CDR3: CASSLTTGGGTEAFF; DNA: TGTGCCAGCAGCTTAACGACAGGGGGCGGCACTGAAGCTTTCTTT
size: .; D: TRBD2; V: TRBV7-7; J: TRBJ2-7; CDR3: CASSLSGGAASEQYF; DNA: TGTGCTAGCAGCTTAAGCGGGGGGGCCGCGAGTGAGCAGTACTTC
size: .; D: TRBD2; V: TRBV10-2; J: TRBJ2-5; CDR3: CASKELAGQETQYF; DNA: TGCGCCAGCAAGGAACTAGCGGGACAAGAGACCCAGTACTTC
size: few; D: .; V: TRBV19; J: TRBJ1-5; CDR3: CASSTNRDQPQHF; DNA: TGTGCCAGTAGTACTAACAGGGATCAGCCCCAGCATTTT
size: few; D: .; V: TRBV5-4; J: TRBJ1-4; CDR3: CASSLDPGGYEKLFF; DNA: TGTGCCAGCAGCTTGGACCCGGGAGGATACGAAAAACTGTTTTTT
size: .; D: .; V: TRBV7-9; J: TRBJ1-6; CDR3: CASSSGGDSPLHF; DNA: TGTGCCAGCAGCTCGGGAGGGGATTCACCCCTCCACTTT
size: .; D: .; V: TRBV18; J: TRBJ2-7; CDR3: CASSPDTYEQYF; DNA: TGTGCCAGCTCACCCGACACCTACGAGCAGTACTTC
size: .; D: .; V: TRBV19; J: TRBJ2-4; CDR3: CASSIAGTPAKNIQYF; DNA: TGTGCCAGTAGTATAGCGGGGACACCAGCCAAAAACATTCAGTACTTC
size: .; D: .; V: TRBV19; J: TRBJ2-4; CDR3: CASSHQYSLAKNIQYF; DNA: TGTGCCAGTAGCCACCAATATTCCTTAGCCAAAAACATTCAGTACTTC
size: .; D: TRBD1; V: TRBV29-1; J: TRBJ2-1; CDR3: CSGGQGTGGNEQFF; DNA: TGCAGCGGTGGGCAGGGGACAGGGGGCAATGAGCAGTTCTTC
size: .; D: .; V: TRBV3-1/TRBV3-2; J: TRBJ1-6; CDR3: CASSPPGSRNSPLHF; DNA: TGTGCCAGCAGCCCCCCGGGCTCCAGAAATTCACCCCTCCACTTT
size: .; D: .; V: TRBV5-1; J: TRBJ2-2; CDR3: CASSQQGGRNTGELFF; DNA: TGCGCCAGCAGCCAACAGGGTGGAAGAAACACCGGGGAGCTGTTTTTT